The 5 T cell receptor beta chains listed next were all sequenced from one sample in a study of blood T cell repertoires in COVID-19. Method: immunoSEQ multiplex PCR; TCRdb's copy keeps in-frame clones and lacks some. This sample has over 150,000 clones, with approximately 90% found just once. Sequencing was done on a sample of peripheral blood. Source of these receptors: a man younger than 35 with acute or convalescent COVID-19.

As DNA, the CDR3 is TGTGCCAGCAGCTTAGTGTGGAGGGACGCCCTCCACTTT. Its translation is CASSLVWRDALHF. This chain links TRBV7-2 with TRBJ1-6; D possibly corresponds to TRBD1 (5 bases). V shed 1 base and J shed 14 bases, with 12 bases lying between them. The CDR3 totals 13 residues. Germline V gene sequence: CDR1 SGHTA, CDR2 FQGNSA.

The gene calls are TRBV19 and TRBJ1-2; 7 nucleotides match TRBD1. The V gene end was trimmed by 3 bases and the J gene end by 4 bases; junction bases not matched to a gene: 2. The CDR3 has 13 residues. Germline V gene sequence: CDR1 LNHDA, CDR2 SQIVND (reference sequence). The CDR3 coding sequence is TGTGCCAGTAGTATGAGGGACAGCTATGGCTACACCTTC. This translates into CASSMRDSYGYTF.

The chain carries TRBV5-1 and TRBJ2-5, with D possibly matching TRBD1 (5 bases). Germline V lookup: CDR1 SGHRS, CDR2 YFSETQ. Trimming took 4 bases from V and 2 from J, leaving 12 bases between them. The length of the CDR3 is 14 residues. The CDR3 bases are TGCGCCAGCAGCCCAAACAGGAATCAAGAGACCCAGTACTTC. This encodes CASSPNRNQETQYF.

The chain recombines TRBV30 with TRBJ1-5; a weak D match, TRBD1 (5 bases). The V gene's germline CDR1 is GTSNPN and CDR2 SVGIG (reference sequence). The CDR3 contains 16 residues. Trimming shortened V by 0 bases and J by 5 bases, and 17 bases separated the two germline ends. The CDR3 DNA follows: TGTGCCTGGAGTGTTTATTCGGGGACGGGAGATCAGCCCCAGCATTTT. Its translation: CAWSVYSGTGDQPQHF. The full variable domain, with the rest looked up from reference TRBV30 and TRBJ1-5, is SQTIHQWPATLVQPVGSPLSLECTVEGTSNPNLYWYRQAAGRGLQLLFYSVGIGQISSEVPQNLSASRPQDRQFILSSKKLLLSDSGFYLCAWSVYSGTGDQPQHFGDGTRLSIL.

The rearrangement uses TRBV19 and TRBJ1-1; D is possibly TRBD1 (5 bases). Trimming removed 0 bases at V and 0 bases at J, with 11 bases between. Germline CDR1 LNHDA, CDR2 SQIVND (reference sequence). The CDR3 length is 16 residues. Written as DNA, the CDR3 is TGTGCCAGTAGTATAGACCCGACAGACATGAACACTGAAGCTTTCTTT. It encodes CASSIDPTDMNTEAFF.